This entry describes one TCR beta chain. Under the authors' procedure: Cell counts per sample came from amplifying reference gene primers. Profiling relied on immunoSEQ multiplex PCR, and the TCRdb table lists in-frame clones only, not all of them. V, J and clone size are taken as reported in that table, and D and trimming were inferred from the DNA itself. The table shows 150,000 to 200,000 clones, with about 86% occurring only once. The data belong to a study of blood T cell repertoires in COVID-19. Background on the study: Donors in the United States, Italy and Spain gave samples during acute or convalescent COVID-19. T cells, B-cell-depleted T cells, or PBMCs supplied cDNA or gDNA.

This CDR3 comprises 11 residues. The V and J ends lost 6 bases and 6 bases respectively, with 12 bases between them. The germline V gene has CDR1 DFQATT and CDR2 SNEGSKA (reference sequence). Material for sequencing was peripheral blood. The chain recombines TRBV20-1 with TRBJ2-7; a possible D gene is TRBD2 (5 bases). This clonotype was sampled from a human donor with acute or convalescent COVID-19. The donor label of this sample is uncertain. The CDR3 nucleotides are TGCAGTGCCCGCCGGGGTAGCGAGCAGTACTTC. This translates into CSARRGSEQYF.